Following are 9 T cell receptor beta chains from one sample sequenced in a study of CD8+ T cells in alopecia areata. cDNA reverse transcribed from extracted RNA served as the sequencing template. Some clones are missing from TCRdb's copy, which holds only in-frame ones; the method was immunoSEQ multiplex PCR. The sample lists 150,000 to 200,000 clones; more than 55% were seen once. Treatment here: oral pan-JAK inhibitor, 5-10 mg twice daily. The starting material was CD4+ T cells sorted from blood, obtained at week 4, from a patient treated with tofacitinib. The receptors shown here come from a human donor with alopecia areata.

The chain uses TRBV5-1 and TRBJ1-2; D not certain. The V gene's germline CDR1 is SGHRS and CDR2 YFSETQ. V shed 0 bases and J shed 2 bases, with 11 bases lying between them. The CDR3 is made up of 15 amino acids. In DNA form, the CDR3 reads TGCGCCAGCAGCTTGGTACCGACGGGGAACTATGGCTACACCTTC. Amino acid sequence: CASSLVPTGNYGYTF.

This chain uses TRBV30 with TRBJ1-5, with TRBD1 identical over 7 bases. V shed 5 bases, J shed 6 bases, and the junction held 7 bases outside the gene matches. The CDR3 length is 13 residues. The germline CDR1 and CDR2 sequences are GTSNPN and SVGIG (reference sequence). CDR3 residues: CAWGDSSGQPQHF. For the CDR3, the DNA is TGTGCCTGGGGGGACAGTTCGGGTCAGCCCCAGCATTTT.

The V call is TRBV4-1, the J call TRBJ1-2; 7 nucleotides match TRBD1. Germline assignment: CDR1 MGHRA and CDR2 YSYEKL. The CDR3 is 16 amino acids. V trimming: 1 base; J trimming: 4 bases; junction bases outside the gene matches: 9. The CDR3 region has the DNA TGCGCCAGCAGCCAAGGGGGCGCTAGGGGGCCCTATGGCTACACCTTC. Protein sequence: CASSQGGARGPYGYTF.

Of note for this clone: In the same sample, other DNA sequences code for this CDR3. CDR3 bases: TGTGCCAGCAGCCAAGATGGGGTGAACACTGAAGCTTTCTTT. It encodes CASSQDGVNTEAFF. The chain carries TRBV4-2 and TRBJ1-1; no reliable D call. This CDR3 contains 14 residues. With 0 bases removed from V and 0 bases from J, the gap between germline ends came to 5 bases. Germline V lookup: CDR1 LGHNA, CDR2 YNFKEQ.

V gene TRBV10-3 combines with J gene TRBJ2-7; D unclear. CDR1 is ENHRY, CDR2 SYGVKD, per germline. This CDR3 contains 13 residues. The ends were cut back, 6 bases at V and 6 bases at J, with 15 bases in the middle. The CDR3 bases are TGTGCCATCAGCACACAACCGTCGCGCGAGCAGTACTTC. It codes for CAISTQPSREQYF.

The chain combines TRBV29-1 with TRBJ2-6; maybe TRBD2 (6 bases). Looked up from germline, CDR1 is SQVTM and CDR2 is ANQGSEA. Trimming left V 2 bases short and J 1 base short, with 9 bases between. The length of the CDR3 is 15 residues. Here the CDR3 DNA reads TGCAGCGTTGAACTCCTAGCGTCTGGGGCCAACGTCCTGACTTTC. Translation: CSVELLASGANVLTF.

The chain has TRBV25-1 and TRBJ1-5, with D unresolved. The CDR3 extends over 12 amino acids. Germline V lookup: CDR1 MGHDK, CDR2 SYGVNS. Trimming left V 5 bases short and J 4 bases short, with 6 bases between. CDR3 loop: CASSIGNQPQHF. Written as DNA, the CDR3 is TGTGCCAGCAGTATAGGGAATCAGCCCCAGCATTTT.

This clone appeared once. J is TRBJ1-1 and V is TRBV5-4, with D possibly matching TRBD1 (6 bases). The CDR3 consists of 14 residues. Germline-derived CDR1 and CDR2 are SGHNT and YYREEE (reference sequence). V was cut by 3 bases and J by 3 bases, with 12 bases left in between. CDR3 region: CASSSPGADTEAFF. Here the CDR3 DNA reads TGTGCCAGCAGCTCCCCAGGGGCGGACACTGAAGCTTTCTTT.

This clone was observed a few times. The chain combines TRBV14 with TRBJ2-1; 9 nucleotides agree with TRBD1. Looked up from germline, CDR1 is SGHDN and CDR2 is FVKESK. The CDR3 is 15 amino acids. Unmatched junction bases numbered 9, after V lost 4 bases and J lost 8 bases. CDR3 protein: CASSRGLTGGDEQFF. CDR3 DNA sequence: TGTGCCAGCAGCCGTGGGTTGACAGGGGGAGATGAGCAGTTCTTC.